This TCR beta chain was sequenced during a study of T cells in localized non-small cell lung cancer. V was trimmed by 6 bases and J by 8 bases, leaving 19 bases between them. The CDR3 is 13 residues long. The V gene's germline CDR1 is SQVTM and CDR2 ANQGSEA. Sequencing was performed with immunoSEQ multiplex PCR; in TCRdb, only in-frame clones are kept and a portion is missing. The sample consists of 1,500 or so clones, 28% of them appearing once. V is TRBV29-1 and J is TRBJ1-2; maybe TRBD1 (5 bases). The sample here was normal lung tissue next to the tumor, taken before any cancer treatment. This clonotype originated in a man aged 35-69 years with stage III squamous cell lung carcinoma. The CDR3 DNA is TGCAGCGTGACCCCCGCTGAGCGGGGGGGCTACACCTTC. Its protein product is CSVTPAERGGYTF. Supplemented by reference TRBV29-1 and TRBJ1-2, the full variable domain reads SAVISQKPSRDICQRGTSLTIQCQVDSQVTMMFWYRQQPGQSLTLIATANQGSEATYESGFVIDKFPISRPNLTFSTLTVSNMSPEDSSIYLCSVTPAERGGYTFGSGTRLTVV.